This T cell receptor beta chain was profiled in a study of blood T cell repertoires in COVID-19 (TCRdb year 2020). Study-wide context: Samples covering the acute and convalescent phases of COVID-19 were provided by collaborators in the United States, Italy and Spain. Samples came from the ongoing ImmuneRACE study (first 160 participants) plus 1,254 subjects from 6 global collaborators. The sample metadata nearly always contained a de-identified subject ID, COVID-19 status, age in years and sex. Where available, HLA class I and class II types were taken from metadata supplied by the sample provider and were not determined by assay-based typing. The dataset comprised deeply sampled blood TCRbeta repertoires from subjects exposed to, actively infected with, or recovered from COVID-19. The prospective study material was composed of cDNA or gDNA derived from T cells, B-cell-depleted T cells, or PBMCs. The repertoires were released in a freely available public database intended as a resource for research on the immune response to SARS-CoV-2. The paper as a whole reports these results and caveats: The quantity of clinical and demographic metadata differed by source and by participant and was supplied without curation.

With regard to this clone: Its specific antigen is unknown. Qualities for individual bases were not recorded, and no much larger clone is one base off.

The CDR3 starts with the cysteine, ends with the phenylalanine, and has 15 residues. CDR3 DNA is the only sequence kept; it has 45 bases, read in frame from the first base. The germline V gene supplies CDR1 SGHDT and CDR2 YYEEEE. The junction carries 10 bases between V and J, which are trimmed by 3 bases and 0 bases respectively. Collaborating institutions collected whole blood in K2EDTA tubes following their own protocols. Collaborator samples were shipped for TCRbeta analysis as frozen whole blood, isolated PBMCs, or DNA extracted from either sample type. TCRbeta CDR3 regions were amplified from genomic DNA by means of the immunoSEQ Assay, a bias-controlled multiplex PCR. The study's processing was this. Within the assay, amplification of reference gene primers was used to estimate how many nucleated cells each sample contained. To quantify the absolute abundance of each unique TCRbeta CDR3 rearrangement, sequence reads were collapsed and filtered. Productive Simpson clonality was computed per sample as the square root of Simpson's diversity index over productive rearrangements. TCRdb obtained this table from immuneACCESS and retained in-frame rearrangements with V and J assigned. These tables miss some clones; where compared with another copy, unresolved V genes account for less than half of the shortfall, and the remainder is unexplained. That table is the source of V, J and clone size, and D and trimming were worked out from the DNA. In this sample the table shows 140,000 to 150,000 clones, roughly 89% of which occur a single time. 2.5% to 3% of the sample is held by the ten biggest clonotypes.

This TCR was sampled from a man between 60 and 70 years old with active or convalescent COVID-19. The chain is assembled from TRBV5-6 and TRBJ1-5, with no D gene named confidently. The sample consisted of peripheral blood. The nucleotide sequence is given as TGTGCCAGCAGCTCGGGAGTGTATAGCAATCAGCCCCAGCATTTT. Its translation reads: CASSSGVYSNQPQHF.